What follows is one T cell receptor beta chain and its context. CDR3 size: 16 residues. Germline CDR1 is SEHNR and CDR2 is FQNEAQ (reference sequence). The V gene lost 5 bases and the J gene lost 7 bases, with 21 bases spanning the gap. These data originate in a study of cytomegalovirus exposure and HLA in healthy donors. The PCR used 60 Vbeta and 13 Jbeta primers. The assay was immunoSEQ multiplex PCR, and TCRdb's table has in-frame clones only and misses some. The repertoire holds about 180,000 clones, with almost 80% as singletons. The source of this sequence is a man aged 35-49 years in good health and CMV-seropositive. The sequenced sample was PBMCs. V usage is TRBV7-9 and J usage is TRBJ1-5, with D perhaps matching TRBD1 (5 bases). CDR3 sequence reads: CASSPGGWDPPQPQHF. DNA for the CDR3: TGTGCCAGCAGCCCGGGGGGGTGGGACCCACCCCAGCCCCAGCATTTT.